There are a few counts of the clone carrying this T cell receptor (beta chain). PBMCs were sourced from over 8.5 ml fresh peripheral blood. These data belong to a study of T cells in Graves' hyperthyroidism and ophthalmopathy. What was amplified from RNA transcripts were TCR beta CDR3 regions. HTBI primers were employed in a first-round RT-PCR of the TCR CDR3. MiXCR, run by TCRdb on the multiplex PCR reads, gives a single entry per CDR3 protein. The repertoire holds 300,000 or so distinct CDR3 sequences, with roughly 21% as singletons. The CDR3 covers 16 residues. V lost 6 bases and J 0 bases, leaving 12 bases between the germline ends. Germline lookup yields CDR1 MNHEY and CDR2 SMNVEV (reference sequence).

The chain links TRBV27 to TRBJ1-6; D remains unclear. This TCR came from a woman in her fifties or sixties with Graves' hyperthyroidism. Sample: blood. CDR3 sequence (DNA): TGTGCCAGCAGCTCGACGAGGAGCTCCTATAATTCACCCCTCCACTTT. Amino acid sequence: CASSSTRSSYNSPLHF.